This T cell receptor beta chain derives from a study of cytomegalovirus exposure and HLA in healthy donors. General study points: It was shown in a later analysis that HLA-associated TCR beta chains were more clonally expanded than other, equally common chains. A previous analysis found most TCR beta V segments productive roughly 87% or roughly 30% of the time.

PCR was performed using 60 Vbeta and 13 Jbeta primers. Per the study methods: An analysis performed later counted 70 million to 90 million unique TCR beta chains (roughly 11 million of them shared). The protocol was immunoSEQ multiplex PCR, while the TCRdb copy is restricted to in-frame clones and leaves out a portion. V, J and clone size are taken as reported in that table, and D and trimming were inferred from the DNA itself. The repertoire holds 130,000 to 150,000 clones, more than 65% seen once, with 5.7% in the top ten. Comments on this clone: Its antigen is unknown.

These donors, healthy bone marrow donors, were studied. V trimming: 5 bases; J trimming: 5 bases; junction bases outside the gene matches: 14. Germline lookup yields CDR1 MNHEY and CDR2 SMNVEV (reference sequence). The CDR3 length is 17 residues. The sequence derives from a man aged 30-40 years in good health and CMV-seropositive. Sequencing input: PBMCs. The chain couples TRBV27 to TRBJ1-2, with 10 bases matching TRBD1. CDR3: CASSPNTGTGAGYGYTF. In nucleotides, the CDR3 is TGTGCCAGCAGTCCCAATACCGGGACAGGGGCAGGTTATGGCTACACCTTC.